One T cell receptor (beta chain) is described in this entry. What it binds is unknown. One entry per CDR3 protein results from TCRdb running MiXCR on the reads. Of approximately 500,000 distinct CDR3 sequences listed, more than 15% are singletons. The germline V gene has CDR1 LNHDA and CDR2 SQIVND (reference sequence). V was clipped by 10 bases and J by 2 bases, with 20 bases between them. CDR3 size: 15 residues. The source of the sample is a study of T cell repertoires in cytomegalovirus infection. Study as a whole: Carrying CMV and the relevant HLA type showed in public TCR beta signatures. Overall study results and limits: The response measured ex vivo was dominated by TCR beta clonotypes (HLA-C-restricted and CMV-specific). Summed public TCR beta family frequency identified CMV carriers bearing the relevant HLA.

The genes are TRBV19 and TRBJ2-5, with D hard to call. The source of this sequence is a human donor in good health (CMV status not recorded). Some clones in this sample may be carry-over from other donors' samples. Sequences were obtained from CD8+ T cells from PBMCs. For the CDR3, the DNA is TGTGCCACTACGGCCGGTGACAAATATCAAGAGACCCAGTACTTC. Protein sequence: CATTAGDKYQETQYF. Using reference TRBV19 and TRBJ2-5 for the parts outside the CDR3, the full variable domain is DGGITQSPKYLFRKEGQNVTLSCEQNLNHDAMYWYRQDPGQGLRLIYYSQIVNDFQKGDIAEGYSVSREKKESFPLTVTSAQKNPTAFYLCATTAGDKYQETQYFGPGTRLLVL.